This TCR beta chain was sequenced in a study of blood T cell repertoires in COVID-19 (dated by TCRdb to the early 2020s). Describing the broader study: Samples covering the acute and convalescent phases of COVID-19 were provided by collaborators in the United States, Italy and Spain. Subjects who had been exposed to COVID-19, were actively infected with it, or had recovered from it provided the deeply sampled blood TCRbeta repertoires that made up the dataset. Sample metadata almost always included a de-identified subject ID, COVID-19 status, age in years and sex. Samples were obtained from the ongoing ImmuneRACE study (first 160 participants) and from about 1,300 subjects provided by 6 global collaborators. The material from the prospective study consisted of cDNA or gDNA derived from T cells, B-cell-depleted T cells, or PBMCs. The repertoires were released in a freely available public database meant as a resource for research on the immune response to SARS-CoV-2. HLA class I and class II types, where available, came from metadata supplied by the sample provider rather than from assay-based typing. Study-wide findings and limitations: The amount of clinical and demographic metadata varied by source and participant and was provided uncurated.

TCRbeta CDR3 regions were amplified from genomic DNA by means of the immunoSEQ Assay, a bias-controlled multiplex PCR. In the authors' own workflow: Nucleated cell counts per sample were estimated from amplification of reference gene primers within the assay. To quantify the absolute abundance of each unique TCRbeta CDR3 rearrangement, sequence reads were collapsed and filtered. For each sample, productive Simpson clonality was calculated by taking the square root of Simpson's diversity index across productive rearrangements. The clones in this table, taken by TCRdb from immuneACCESS, are in-frame only. Not every clone is retained; where verified, under half of the shortfall comes from an unresolved V gene, and the cause of the rest is unknown. V, J and clone size are those of that table, while D and trimming were read from the DNA. This sample gives around 160,000 clones in total; around 91% of them show up just once. Over 10% of the sample is held by the ten biggest clonotypes.

Regarding this clone: There is no known antigen for this receptor. One base away there is no much larger clone; base qualities are not given.

One collaborating source in Seattle enrolled patients while the patients were actively infected and followed the patients over time throughout the course of disease. Each collaborating institution followed its own protocols to collect whole blood in K2EDTA tubes. Collaborator samples were shipped for TCRbeta analysis as frozen whole blood, isolated PBMCs, or DNA extracted from either sample type. Deletion took 4 bases off V and 4 bases off J, with a span of 15 bases between the germline ends. From cysteine to phenylalanine, the CDR3 is 15 amino acids long. Only the CDR3 DNA is retained, 45 bases long and in frame from the first base. CDR1 and CDR2 are read off the germline V gene as KGHDR and SFDVKD.

The V and J segments used are TRBV24-1 and TRBJ2-5; TRBD1 is a weak D gene call, 5 bases matching. This receptor was taken from a man between 18 and 29 years old with COVID-19, enrolled during active disease. Sequencing was carried out using peripheral blood. The CDR3 amino acid sequence is: CATSDPLDKIETQYF. The nucleotide sequence is TGTGCCACCAGTGACCCCCTGGACAAAATAGAGACCCAGTACTTC.